This TCR beta chain comes out of a study of shared clonotypes between healthy human individuals. In the study overall: A few men and two women, aged 18 to 49, were donors.

Germline V gene data show CDR1 as SGHNT and CDR2 as YENEEA. The V end was cut by 3 bases, the J end by 3 bases, with 8 bases between. The CDR3 spans 13 residues. General study points: Sequencing depth was predicted to influence how clonotypes are shared among donors.

Healthy adults negative for HIV, lacking recent acute infections or vaccinations, served as donors. Samples left unsorted employed about 90 million PBMCs for genomic DNA. TCRdb's copy holds only in-frame clones and misses some; the assay was immunoSEQ multiplex PCR. The data hold around 500,000 clones, with about 80% observed a single time. In regard to this clone: Antigen unknown.

This chain uses TRBV11-3 with TRBJ1-1; D call uncertain. Sequenced material: PBMCs. This TCR came from a woman aged 40 to 50 in good health. Some clones in this sample may be carry-over from other donors' samples. The DNA of the CDR3 is TGTGCCAGCAGCTTTGCCGGGTACACTGAAGCTTTCTTT. Its translation: CASSFAGYTEAFF.